A single sample is the source of the 3 T cell receptor beta chains below, sequenced in a study of Graves' ophthalmopathy and Graves' hyperthyroidism. The study amplified TCR beta CDR3 regions using RNA transcripts. Second-round multiplex PCR came after first-round RT-PCR with HTBI primers. TCRdb called the multiplex PCR reads again in MiXCR, with one record for every CDR3 protein. The top ten clones hold more than 2.5% of a sample with about 700,000 distinct CDR3 sequences, about 41% of them seen once. Sequencing was done on a sample of peripheral blood. The receptors derive from an adult man with Graves' ophthalmopathy.

The V gene is TRBV9, the J gene TRBJ1-2; no reliable D call. The germline V and J ends were trimmed by 4 bases and 0 bases, with 16 bases remaining between them. Germline assignment: CDR1 SGDLS and CDR2 YYNGEE. There are 16 residues in the CDR3. The CDR3 nucleotides are TGTGCCAGCAGCCCTACCTGGTCAGGAGCTAACTATGGCTACACCTTC. It codes for CASSPTWSGANYGYTF.

This clonotype was observed many times. The chain employs TRBV20-1 and TRBJ2-7, with a tentative D call TRBD2 (5 bases). The CDR3 extends over 13 amino acids. Trimming pared 4 bases from V and 3 bases from J, leaving 13 bases between. Germline lookup yields CDR1 DFQATT and CDR2 SNEGSKA (reference sequence). This CDR3 reads CSAKVHGGYEQYF. DNA for the CDR3: TGCAGTGCTAAGGTACATGGAGGCTACGAGCAGTACTTC.

J is TRBJ2-7 and V is TRBV11-1, with 9 bases identical to TRBD2. The CDR3 consists of 17 residues. Germline lookup yields CDR1 SGHAT and CDR2 FQDESV (reference sequence). Trimming at V came to 2 bases and at J to 0 bases, leaving 8 bases not matched to a gene. CDR3 amino acids: CASSLTASGASSYEQYF. Written as DNA, the CDR3 is TGTGCCAGCAGCTTAACCGCTAGCGGGGCCAGCTCCTACGAGCAGTACTTC.